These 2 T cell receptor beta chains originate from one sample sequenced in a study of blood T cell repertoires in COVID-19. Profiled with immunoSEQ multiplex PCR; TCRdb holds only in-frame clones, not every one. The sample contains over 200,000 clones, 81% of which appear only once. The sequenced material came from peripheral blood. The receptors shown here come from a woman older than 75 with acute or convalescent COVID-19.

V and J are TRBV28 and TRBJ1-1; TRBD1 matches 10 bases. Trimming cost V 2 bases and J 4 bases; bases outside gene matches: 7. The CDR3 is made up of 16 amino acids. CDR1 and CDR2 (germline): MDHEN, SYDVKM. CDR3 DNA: TGTGCCAGCAGTTTACAACCGGGACAGGGGAGCACTGAAGCTTTCTTT. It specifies CASSLQPGQGSTEAFF.

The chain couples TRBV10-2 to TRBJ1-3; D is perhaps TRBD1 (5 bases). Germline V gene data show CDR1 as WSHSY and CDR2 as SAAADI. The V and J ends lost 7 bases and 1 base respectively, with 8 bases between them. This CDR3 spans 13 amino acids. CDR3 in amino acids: CASTQGSGNTIYF. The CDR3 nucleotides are TGCGCCAGCACCCAGGGATCTGGAAACACCATATATTTT.